One sample yielded the 3 T cell receptor beta chains listed below, sequenced in a study of cytomegalovirus exposure and HLA in healthy donors. Both 60 Vbeta primers and 13 Jbeta primers went into the PCR. The protocol was immunoSEQ multiplex PCR, while the TCRdb copy is restricted to in-frame clones and leaves out a portion. The repertoire has 150,000 to 200,000 clones, around two thirds of them found once; the top ten carry 10%. Sequencing used PBMCs. These receptors all stem from a man aged 25 to 40 in good health and CMV-seropositive.

J is TRBJ2-1 and V is TRBV5-1; 8 positions agree with TRBD1. V shed 5 bases and J 12 bases; nucleotides not matched to a gene: 16. Germline V gives CDR1 SGHRS, CDR2 YFSETQ. The CDR3 contains 15 residues. The CDR3 DNA is TGCGCCAGCAGTCCGGGACAGGCCATACAGAACGGGCAGTTCTTC. Translating it yields CASSPGQAIQNGQFF.

J is TRBJ1-4 and V is TRBV2, with TRBD1 matching 10 bases. Unmatched junction bases numbered 6, after V lost 7 bases and J lost 7 bases. Per germline, CDR1 SNHLY and CDR2 FYNNEI. CDR3 length: 14 residues. CDR3 sequence (DNA): TGTGCCAGCACGGGACAGGGGTTGGGTGAAAAACTGTTTTTT. Residues: CASTGQGLGEKLFF.

On this clone itself: It differs at one base from a far larger clone, so likely a read error. Distinct nucleotide sequences in the sample also encode this CDR3. This chain uses TRBV5-1 with TRBJ1-2, with D perhaps matching TRBD1 (5 bases). Germline CDR1 reads SGHRS; CDR2 reads YFSETQ. Trimming shortened V by 0 bases and J by 3 bases, and 9 bases separated the two germline ends. This CDR3 is built from 14 residues. The CDR3 sequence is CASSLERDDYGYTF. Written as DNA, the CDR3 is TGCGCCAGCAGCTTGGAGCGGGACGACTATGGCTACACCTTC.